These 5 T cell receptor beta chains came from one sample sequenced in a study of T cells in Graves' hyperthyroidism and ophthalmopathy. Amplified TCR beta CDR3 regions came from RNA transcripts. The HTBI set primed first-round TCR CDR3 RT-PCR. Using its own MiXCR run on the multiplex PCR reads, TCRdb lists one record per CDR3 protein. The repertoire holds 360,000 or so distinct CDR3 sequences, with around a sixth as singletons. The sequencing sample was made of blood. These receptors were taken from a middle-aged woman with Graves' ophthalmopathy.

The J gene is TRBJ1-2, the V gene TRBV6-1; TRBD1 matches at 7 bases. The CDR3 runs 14 residues. The trim removed 8 bases at V and 0 bases at J, leaving 6 bases unmatched. The germline V gene encodes CDR1 MNHNS and CDR2 SASEGT. CDR3 residues: CASGDSNANYGYTF. The CDR3 region has the DNA TGTGCCAGCGGGGACAGCAACGCTAACTATGGCTACACCTTC.

The sample holds many counts of this clonotype. The chain uses TRBV9 and TRBJ2-7, with 7 bases aligning to TRBD2. V dropped 3 bases and J dropped 4; count of bases not matched to a gene: 4. CDR3 length: 13 amino acids. The V gene's germline CDR1 is SGDLS and CDR2 YYNGEE. The chain's CDR3 is CASSEPSGYEQYF. The CDR3 bases are TGTGCCAGCAGCGAACCTAGCGGTTACGAGCAGTACTTC. Supplemented by reference TRBV9 and TRBJ2-7, the full variable domain reads DSGVTQTPKHLITATGQRVTLRCSPRSGDLSVYWYQQSLDQGLQFLIQYYNGEERAKGNILERFSAQQFPDLHSELNLSSLELGDSALYFCASSEPSGYEQYFGPGTRLTVT.

This clonotype was seen many times. The rearrangement uses TRBV2 and TRBJ1-5; TRBD1 matches at 7 bases. Per the germline V gene, CDR1 is SNHLY and CDR2 is FYNNEI. Trimming took 5 bases from V and 4 from J; bases not matched to a gene: 5. The CDR3 loop spans 14 amino acids. CDR3 residues: CASSTPGGNQPQHF. For the CDR3, the DNA is TGTGCCAGCAGTACCCCAGGGGGGAATCAGCCCCAGCATTTT.

The sample holds many counts of this clonotype. This chain uses TRBV3-1 with TRBJ1-2, with D possibly matching TRBD1 (6 bases). The ends were cut back, 2 bases at V and 4 bases at J, with 11 bases in the middle. Germline CDR1 and CDR2: LGHDT and YNNKEL (reference sequence). The length of the CDR3 is 14 residues. The CDR3 loop reads CASSQTTGGYGYTF. The CDR3 DNA sequence: TGTGCCAGCAGCCAAACGACAGGAGGCTATGGCTACACCTTC.

This clonotype was seen ten or more times. J is TRBJ1-2 and V is TRBV5-6; D remains ambiguous. Trimming removed 4 bases at V and 10 bases at J, with 26 bases between. The V gene's germline CDR1 is SGHDT and CDR2 YYEEEE. The CDR3 sequence is 16 residues long. The CDR3 DNA reads TGTGCCAGCAGCCCCGGACGCCTCGTCGGGAGAAGCGACTACACCTTC. Translation: CASSPGRLVGRSDYTF.